A selection of T cell receptor beta chains follows, all from one sample in a study of somatic mutations in cytotoxic T cells in rheumatoid arthritis. Generated by immunoSEQ multiplex PCR, the TCRdb table keeps only in-frame clones and is missing some. This table holds 20,000 to 25,000 clones, about 86% found once. Material: CD8+ T cells sorted from blood. Every receptor here comes from a woman aged 45-60 years in good health. The CDR3 runs from the conserved cysteine through the conserved F or W. Fields, in order: clone size, J gene, V gene, D gene, CDR3 DNA, CDR3 protein. The D gene is left open where the match is weak. Size values are once, few and many counts, or a class for expanded clones, and some rows have none.

>-|TRBJ1-5|TRBV6-1|-
TGTGCCAGCGGTGGAGGGCCAGGGGATCAGCCCCAGCATTTT
CASGGGPGDQPQHF
>-|TRBJ2-1|TRBV5-1|TRBD1
TGCGCCAGCAGCGGGGGGACAGGGTACCATGAGCAGTTCTTC
CASSGGTGYHEQFF
>-|TRBJ2-5|TRBV6-4|TRBD2
TGTGCCAGCAGTGACCCCGACATGATTGCGACTAGCCGGTTAACCCAGTACTTC
CASSDPDMIATSRLTQYF
>-|TRBJ2-3|TRBV10-3|-
TGTGCCAGCCTCGGGGGTTCCACTAGCACAGATACGCAGTATTTT
CASLGGSTSTDTQYF
>-|TRBJ2-1|TRBV9|-
TGTGCCAGCAGCGTAGCGCTCTACAATGAGCAGTTCTTC
CASSVALYNEQFF
>-|TRBJ2-3|TRBV7-2|-
TGTGCCAGCAGCTTAGGTGTGAGAGACAGCACAGATACGCAGTATTTT
CASSLGVRDSTDTQYF
>once|TRBJ1-4|TRBV4-3|TRBD1
TGCGCCAGCAGCCACCGGACAGGGGGTAATGAAAAACTGTTTTTT
CASSHRTGGNEKLFF
>few|TRBJ1-1|TRBV15|-
TGTGCCACCAGCAGGGTTTCCGAGAACACTGAAGCTTTCTTT
CATSRVSENTEAFF
>-|TRBJ1-2|TRBV7-9|-
TGTGCCAGCAGCCCGGGGGTAGGGTTTGGTGGCTACACCTTC
CASSPGVGFGGYTF
>-|TRBJ1-5|TRBV27|-
TGTGCCAGCAGTTTCCTCCGAACCCACCAGCCCCAGCATTTT
CASSFLRTHQPQHF
>-|TRBJ1-1|TRBV6-6|-
TGTGCCAGCACCATCAGGATGGGGAGGGAGGGTCCTGAAGCTTTCTTT
CASTIRMGREGPEAFF
>-|TRBJ1-1|TRBV7-9|-
TGTGCCAGCAGCTCTTGGACCCAGAACACTGAAGCTTTCTTT
CASSSWTQNTEAFF
>once|TRBJ2-2|TRBV6-5|-
TGTGCCAGCAGTTACTGGGGTACGAGCGGGGAGCTGTTTTTT
CASSYWGTSGELFF
>-|TRBJ2-2|TRBV10-3|TRBD1
TGTGCCATCAGTGACTCGGGACAGGGGGGTCACACCGGGGAGCTGTTTTTT
CAISDSGQGGHTGELFF
>-|TRBJ1-4|TRBV4-3|-
TGCGCCAGCAGCCCCGAGGTTGCTAATGAAAAACTGTTTTTT
CASSPEVANEKLFF
>-|TRBJ2-1|TRBV7-9|-
TGTGCCAGCGGCCGGGGCAATGAGCAGTTCTTC
CASGRGNEQFF
>-|TRBJ2-6|TRBV9|-
TGTGCCAGCAGCGCCAGGGTCTCTGGGGCCAACGTCCTGACTTTC
CASSARVSGANVLTF
>-|TRBJ2-1|TRBV18|-
TGTGCCAGCTCACCAAAGGCCTCCTACAATGAGCAGTTCTTC
CASSPKASYNEQFF
>-|TRBJ2-7|TRBV7-8|-
TGTGCCAGCAGCCCCCTCGGGCCCGGCTCCTACGAGCAGTACTTC
CASSPLGPGSYEQYF
>-|TRBJ2-2|TRBV5-4|TRBD1
TGTGCCAGCAGCTTGGCAGGGGGCGGAAACACCGGGGAGCTGTTTTTT
CASSLAGGGNTGELFF
>-|TRBJ1-4|TRBV7-9|TRBD1
TGTGCCAGCAGCCAAAGAACAGGGGCTTATGAAAAACTGTTTTTT
CASSQRTGAYEKLFF
>-|TRBJ2-2|TRBV5-1|TRBD2
TGCGCCAGCAGTATCGGCGGGGGGGCGATCACCGGGGAGCTGTTTTTT
CASSIGGGAITGELFF
>-|TRBJ2-3|TRBV6-1|TRBD2
TGTGCCAGCAGTGAAGATCCTTCGGCGGGGGGGAACACAGATACGCAGTATTTT
CASSEDPSAGGNTDTQYF
>-|TRBJ1-2|TRBV5-4|-
TGTGCCAGCAGCTTGGCCGGGGGGATTGGTAACTATGGCTACACCTTC
CASSLAGGIGNYGYTF
>-|TRBJ2-7|TRBV13|-
TGTGCCAGCAGCTTCGACCCGGACAGCTACGAGCAGTACTTC
CASSFDPDSYEQYF
>-|TRBJ1-6|TRBV9|-
TGTGCCAGCAGCGTAGTTCCCGACCTTCGGGATTCACCCCTCCACTTT
CASSVVPDLRDSPLHF
>-|TRBJ2-7|TRBV7-9|TRBD1
TGTGCCAGCAGCTTAGCCGGGACAGGGCGGGGCGTCTACGAGCAGTACTTC
CASSLAGTGRGVYEQYF
>once|TRBJ1-2|TRBV7-9|-
TGTGCCAGCAGCTCTGACCCGCGTGGCTACACCTTC
CASSSDPRGYTF
>-|TRBJ1-3|TRBV4-1|-
TGCGCCAGCAGCCATGACGGGAACACCATATATTTT
CASSHDGNTIYF
>-|TRBJ2-3|TRBV4-1|-
TGCGCCAGCAGCCAAGATAAAGGGGTTCAGGCAGATACGCAGTATTTT
CASSQDKGVQADTQYF
>-|TRBJ1-2|TRBV18|-
TGTGCCAGCTCACCCCCGGACAGCCCCAACTATGGCTACACCTTC
CASSPPDSPNYGYTF
>-|TRBJ1-5|TRBV9|-
TGTGCCAGCAGCGTAGGGCCCTATAGCAATCAGCCCCAGCATTTT
CASSVGPYSNQPQHF
>-|TRBJ2-2|TRBV9|TRBD2
TGTGCCAGCAGCGTAGTTGGGGGGGCCGGGGAGCTGTTTTTT
CASSVVGGAGELFF
>-|TRBJ2-5|TRBV6-1|TRBD2
TGTGCCAGCAGTGAAGGACTAGCGGGGGCAGAGACCCAGTACTTC
CASSEGLAGAETQYF
>-|TRBJ1-5|TRBV15|TRBD1
TGTGCCACCAGCAGAGCCCGGGACAGGGTTCAGCCCCAGCATTTT
CATSRARDRVQPQHF
>-|TRBJ2-2|TRBV28|TRBD1
TGTGCCAGCAGTTTAGGGACAGCGAACACCGGGGAGCTGTTTTTT
CASSLGTANTGELFF
>-|TRBJ2-2|TRBV6-6|-
TGTGCCAATGGTGGTGGGGTGGCCGGGGAGCTGTTTTTT
CANGGGVAGELFF
>-|TRBJ1-5|TRBV15|-
TGTGCCACCAGCAGAGAAGGGGGGAGCAATCAGCCCCAGCATTTT
CATSREGGSNQPQHF
>-|TRBJ2-1|TRBV15|-
TGTGCCACCAGCAGAGAGGGAAAGGACAGCTGGGTGGATGAGCAGTTCTTC
CATSREGKDSWVDEQFF
>-|TRBJ2-1|TRBV5-4|-
TGTGCCAGCAGCTTGTCAGCGGTAGAGCAGTTCTTC
CASSLSAVEQFF
>-|TRBJ2-2|TRBV27|-
TGTGCCAGCCTACAAAGGCAGGCCAACACCGGGGAGCTGTTTTTT
CASLQRQANTGELFF
>-|TRBJ1-1|TRBV7-9|-
TGTGCCAGCAGCTCCACCGAAGCGGCTTTCTTT
CASSSTEAAFF
>-|TRBJ2-5|TRBV9|TRBD1
TGTGCCAGCAGCGTAGGGACAGGCCCCGGGGAGACCCAGTACTTC
CASSVGTGPGETQYF
>-|TRBJ1-1|TRBV25-1|-
TGTGCCAGCAGCCCACTGGGGGGGCAGGGTATCACTGAAGCTTTCTTT
CASSPLGGQGITEAFF
>-|TRBJ1-1|TRBV7-9|TRBD1
TGTGCCAGCAGCTTTACCGGGACAGGGGGCTTGGGGACTGAAGCTTTCTTT
CASSFTGTGGLGTEAFF
>-|TRBJ2-3|TRBV4-3|TRBD2
TGCGCCAGCAGCCAAGGGGTGGGACTAGGTGGAACAGATACGCAGTATTTT
CASSQGVGLGGTDTQYF
>-|TRBJ2-1|TRBV6-1|-
TGTGCCAGCAGTGATGGATATCTGAGCAATGAGCAGTTCTTC
CASSDGYLSNEQFF
>-|TRBJ2-2|TRBV7-6|-
TGTGCCAGCAGCTTAGGTCTCGAGGAGGAGGCGAACACCGGGGAGCTGTTTTTT
CASSLGLEEEANTGELFF
>-|TRBJ1-4|TRBV18|-
TGTGCCAGCTCACGACGGGGGGACAAATTCAATGAAAAACTGTTTTTT
CASSRRGDKFNEKLFF
>-|TRBJ2-7|TRBV6-6|TRBD1
TGTGCCAGCAGGCCGACAGGGCCGCCCTACGAGCAGTACTTC
CASRPTGPPYEQYF
>once|TRBJ2-5|TRBV28|TRBD1
TGTGCCAGCAGTTTAGCAGGGGGCTTTGGAGAGACCCAGTACTTC
CASSLAGGFGETQYF
>-|TRBJ1-2|TRBV4-2|-
TGTGCCAGCAGCCAAGATGGGGGTCTCGGCTACACCTTC
CASSQDGGLGYTF
>-|TRBJ1-2|TRBV7-2|TRBD1
TGTGCCAGCAGCTTAGACCCAGGGGACAGTGGCTACACCTTC
CASSLDPGDSGYTF
>-|TRBJ2-5|TRBV4-3|-
TGCGCCAGCAGCCAAGATCGGGAACTGGAGACCCAGTACTTC
CASSQDRELETQYF
>-|TRBJ1-4|TRBV7-2|-
TGTGCCAGCAGCCTAACTCCCGAAAAACTGTTTTTT
CASSLTPEKLFF
>-|TRBJ1-2|TRBV9|-
TGTGCCAGCAGCGTAGGGCGAAAGGACGGAAACTATGGCTACACCTTC
CASSVGRKDGNYGYTF
>-|TRBJ2-7|TRBV7-9|-
TGTGCCAGCAGCTTTCGGCTAGCCTACGAGCAGTACTTC
CASSFRLAYEQYF
>few|TRBJ1-6|TRBV6-5|-
TGTGCCAGCAGTTCAGACGGACTTTCCTATAATTCACCCCTCCACTTT
CASSSDGLSYNSPLHF
>-|TRBJ1-2|TRBV6-5|-
TGTGCCAGCAGTTACTCTTTTCAAAATGACCCCCGCTACACCTTC
CASSYSFQNDPRYTF
>once|TRBJ2-7|TRBV7-9|TRBD2
TGTGCCAGCAGCTTAGTGTTTACTAGCGGGGGGGACTACGAGCAGTACTTC
CASSLVFTSGGDYEQYF